This T cell receptor (beta chain) is from a study of blood T cell repertoires in COVID-19. Study-wide context: Cohort 3 donors counted as recovered after two negative PCRs, clearance, or resolved symptoms. Both acute and convalescent COVID-19 samples were obtained from the United States, Italy and Spain.

This CDR3 is 16 amino acids long. With 5 bases removed from V and 2 bases from J, the gap between germline ends came to 18 bases. Germline lookup yields CDR1 MDHEN and CDR2 SYDVKM. Only in-frame clones appear in the TCRdb table, and some are missing; sequencing was by immunoSEQ multiplex PCR. The sample lists a few hundred thousand clones; 87% were seen once. The chain combines TRBV28 with TRBJ1-1, with D maybe TRBD1 (5 bases). This receptor was taken from a man aged 40-50 years in a cohort exposed to, infected with or recovered from COVID-19 (not recorded which). Specimen: PBMCs or T cells enriched from blood (not recorded which). The CDR3 DNA reads as TGTGCCAGCAGTAGCAGTTTAATGGGGACTAACACTGAAGCTTTCTTT. As protein: CASSSSLMGTNTEAFF.